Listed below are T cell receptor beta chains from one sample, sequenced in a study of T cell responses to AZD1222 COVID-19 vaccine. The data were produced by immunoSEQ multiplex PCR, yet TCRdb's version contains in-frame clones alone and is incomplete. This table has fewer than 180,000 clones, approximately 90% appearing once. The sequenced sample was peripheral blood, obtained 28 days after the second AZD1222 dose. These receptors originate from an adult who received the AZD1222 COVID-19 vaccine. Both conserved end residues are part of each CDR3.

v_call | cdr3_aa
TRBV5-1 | CASSFQGGESGNTIYF
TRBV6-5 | CASTVSGANVLTF
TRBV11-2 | CASSLSRGRGEQYF
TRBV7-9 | CASSLDQQVVNEQYF
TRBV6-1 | CASAFPGTYEQYF
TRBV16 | CASSQSGQGSRGYGYTF
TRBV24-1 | CATSDFGRNGYTF
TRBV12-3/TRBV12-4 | CASSLGGVETQYF
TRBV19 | CASSILSGLSTGELFF
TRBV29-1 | CSVEGGDRGYNEQFF
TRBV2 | CASSAYGTNTEAFF
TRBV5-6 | CASSFQGPAQYF
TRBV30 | CAWSVGLNSGANVLTF
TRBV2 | CASSDRFLAKNIQYF
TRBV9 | CASSVAGDTGELFF
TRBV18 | CASSPGTGGIHEQYF
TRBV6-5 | CASSPWDRGNGKLFF
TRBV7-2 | CASSLLYGNQPQHF
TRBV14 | CASSRQVNDNEQFF
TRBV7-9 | CASSLEAGEAFF
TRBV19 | CASNRQWGRGEKLFF
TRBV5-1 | CASSLRPGSYAEAFF
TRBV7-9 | CASSLSEAGGIYGYTF
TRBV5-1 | CASTAGGRETQYF
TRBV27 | CASSMTGPSSNQPQHF